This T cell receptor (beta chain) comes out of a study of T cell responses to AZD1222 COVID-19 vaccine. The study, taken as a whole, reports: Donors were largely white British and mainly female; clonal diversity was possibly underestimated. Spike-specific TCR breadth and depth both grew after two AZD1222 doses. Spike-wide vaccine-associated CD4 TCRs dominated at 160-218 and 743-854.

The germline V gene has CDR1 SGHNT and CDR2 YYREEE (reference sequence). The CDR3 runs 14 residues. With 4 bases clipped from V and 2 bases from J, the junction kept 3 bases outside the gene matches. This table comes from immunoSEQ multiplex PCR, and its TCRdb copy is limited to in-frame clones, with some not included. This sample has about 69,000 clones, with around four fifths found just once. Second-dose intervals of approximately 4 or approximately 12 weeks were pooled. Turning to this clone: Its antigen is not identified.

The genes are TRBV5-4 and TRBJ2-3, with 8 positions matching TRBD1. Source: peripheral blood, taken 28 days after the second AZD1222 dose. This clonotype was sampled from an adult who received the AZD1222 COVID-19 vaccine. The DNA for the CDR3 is TGTGCCAGCAGCGGGGACAGGAACACAGATACGCAGTATTTT. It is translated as CASSGDRNTDTQYF.